What follows are 9 T cell receptor beta chains derived from one specimen sequenced in a study of T cells after yellow fever vaccination. Each CDR3 protein is one row after TCRdb ran MiXCR on the 5' RACE reads. The sample consists of under 70,000 distinct CDR3 sequences, about 6.6% of them appearing once. Sequencing was performed on CD8+ T cells sorted from PBMCs, taken on the day of the first yellow fever vaccination. The receptors here all came from a man in his late teens or twenties who received the YFV17D yellow fever vaccine.

The table lists this clonotype with many counts. V and J are TRBV6-2 or TRBV6-3 and TRBJ1-5; perhaps TRBD1 as D (5 bases). Per the germline V gene, CDR1 is MNHEY and CDR2 is SVGEGT. The CDR3 has 15 residues. The V end lost 2 bases, the J end lost 9 bases, and 17 bases lay between the germline ends. The CDR3 loop is CASSYPGLDPRPQHF. The DNA for the CDR3 is TGTGCCAGCAGTTACCCGGGACTGGACCCTCGGCCCCAGCATTTT.

About this clonotype itself: Possible read error: a much larger clone is one base away. This sequence joins TRBV11-1 and TRBJ2-1; D remains unclear. Germline V gene data show CDR1 as SGHAT and CDR2 as FQDESV (reference sequence). The CDR3 consists of 13 residues. Trimming left V 0 bases short and J 9 bases short, with 9 bases between. CDR3 region: CASSLAGDFEQFF. In DNA form, the CDR3 reads TGTGCCAGCAGCTTAGCGGGCGATTTTGAGCAGTTCTTC.

This clonotype has only a few counts. This chain uses TRBV15 with TRBJ2-3; 9 positions match TRBD2. The CDR3 has 16 residues. J gave up 3 bases and V 1 base, and 5 bases lay outside the gene matches. The germline CDR1 and CDR2 sequences are LNHNV and YYDKDF (reference sequence). CDR3 nucleotides: TGTGCCACCAGCAGAGCGGGCGGGGGGGGGACAGATACGCAGTATTTT. Encoded protein: CATSRAGGGGTDTQYF. Full variable domain (rest looked up from reference TRBV15 and TRBJ2-3): DAMVIQNPRYQVTQFGKPVTLSCSQTLNHNVMYWYQQKSSQAPKLLFHYYDKDFNNEADTPDNFQSRRPNTSFCFLDIRSPGLGDTAMYLCATSRAGGGGTDTQYFGPGTRLTVL.

This clonotype was picked up a small number of times. The J gene is TRBJ2-3, the V gene TRBV20-1, with D unclear. The CDR3 covers 13 residues. The germline gives CDR1 DFQATT, CDR2 SNEGSKA (reference sequence). In DNA form, the CDR3 reads TGCAGCGCACGCTCCTCTAGCACAGATACGCAGTATTTT. This sequence encodes CSARSSSTDTQYF.

The rearrangement links TRBV4-2 to TRBJ2-1; TRBD2 aligns across 12 bases. In germline, CDR1 is LGHNA, CDR2 YNFKEQ. V shed 3 bases, J shed 7 bases, and the junction held 19 bases outside the gene matches. CDR3 size: 20 residues. CDR3 DNA: TGTGCCAGCAGCCACTCGGACAGGGGGGCACTAGCGGGGGGTTGGAATGAGCAGTTCTTC. Translated: CASSHSDRGALAGGWNEQFF.

This clonotype has a count of ten or more. This chain connects TRBV5-8 to TRBJ2-2; D may be TRBD2 (6 bases). V was shortened by 4 bases and J by 4 bases, with 14 bases between the two germline ends. The CDR3 contains 15 residues. CDR1 and CDR2 from the germline V gene are SGHTS and YDEGEE. The CDR3 DNA is TGTGCCAGCAGCCGTGAGGAGGGCCCCACCGGGGAGCTGTTTTTT. Its protein is CASSREEGPTGELFF.

This clonotype showed up many times. V gene TRBV10-2 combines with J gene TRBJ2-2, with D possibly TRBD1 on 5 matching bases. Germline CDR1 and CDR2: WSHSY and SAAADI. The V end lost 6 bases, the J end lost 3 bases, and 8 bases lay between the germline ends. The CDR3 covers 13 residues. The CDR3 sequence is CASRKTDTGELFF. The CDR3 region has the DNA TGCGCCAGCAGAAAGACAGACACCGGGGAGCTGTTTTTT.

The rearrangement uses TRBV29-1 and TRBJ2-5, with D maybe TRBD1 (6 bases). Germline V gives CDR1 SQVTM, CDR2 ANQGSEA. The CDR3 runs to 14 residues. Deletions cut 0 bases from V and 5 bases from J, with 13 bases between. The CDR3, as DNA: TGCAGCGTTGAAGATCAGGGGCGCGGGGAGACCCAGTACTTC. Protein product: CSVEDQGRGETQYF.

This clonotype was seen repeatedly, ten times or more. V gene TRBV12-3 or TRBV12-4 combines with J gene TRBJ1-6; weak D call: TRBD1 (5 bases). The CDR3 has 13 amino acids. Deletions cut 7 bases from V and 9 bases from J, with 13 bases between. The CDR3 region has the DNA TGTGCCAGCACCACGACAGCGCTTTCACCCCTCCACTTT. Translated: CASTTTALSPLHF.